The present entry profiles one TCR beta chain with its context. This clone was observed a single time. There is no known antigen for this receptor. One base away there is no much larger clone; base qualities are not given. This specimen belongs to a study of shared clonotypes between healthy human individuals (dated by TCRdb to the early 2020s). Regarding the complete study: The cohort comprised a couple of women and a few men aged 18 to 49 years. Each donor's leukapheresis produced roughly between roughly 0.85 and 10 billion PBMCs. For each donor, CD4 naive and CD4 memory were each run on three plates, CD8 naive on two plates, and CD8 memory on one plate. To increase sequencing depth and limit assay-specific biases, different laboratories used diverse techniques to prepare libraries and sequence TCR repertoires. To estimate repertoire size and how much clonotypes are shared between individuals, the study performed deep sequencing of blood TCR repertoires from a few healthy adults. Broader findings and caveats from the paper: Only blood was sampled, and tissue TCR repertoires likely differ from those in blood. Naive subsets generally had larger estimated clonotype richness than memory subsets did. Even with the large sequencing depth, rarefaction of the sorted-subset datasets indicated that sequencing was incomplete. Pairwise subsampling indicated that sequencing depth was expected to affect the degree of clonotype sharing among donors. Across a few donors, roughly 5% of naive CD4, roughly 3.5% of naive CD8, about 2% of memory CD4, and over 0.35% of memory CD8 clonotypes were shared. The genetic and exposure-history diversity represented was limited by the small number of donors. Higher generation probabilities were observed for clonotypes shared by all four sorted-subset donors than for non-shared clonotypes.

Cut back by 0 bases and 4 bases, the V and J ends lie 10 bases apart. Taken from cysteine to phenylalanine, the CDR3 has 15 residues. The DNA shown is the 45-base CDR3, in frame from base 1. CDR1 and CDR2 (SGDLS, YYNGEE) derive from the germline V gene. Using the deep immunoSEQ assay, multiplex PCR amplified TCR CDR3 regions from genomic DNA. For each cell subset, the extracted genomic DNA was distributed evenly across all wells of several immunoSEQ 96-well plates, and each plate served as one replicate. For sorted subsets, each replicate PCR was loaded with 200 ng genomic DNA, equivalent to roughly 30,000 T cell genomes. Purified libraries were measured with a Qubit 3.0 fluorometer, size-checked on a Bioanalyzer 2100, and measured again with the KAPA Library Quantification kit. Every immunoSEQ 96-well plate was sequenced on a separate single-read 150-cycle Illumina NextSeq 550 flow cell. On the authors' methods: Because only junctional sequences without quality scores were contained in the immunoSEQ output, filtering matching that applied to full-length reads could not be performed. To assign V/J genes and CDR3, sequences were annotated against IMGT germline references using PyIR, a Python wrapper for IgBLAST v1.9. Any read was removed if the V/J assignment was weak (E-value above 1e-6), the CDR3 was missing, or the read contained stop codons, out-of-frame junctions, or ambiguous translated residues. V3J clonotypes were defined as sequences sharing the same inferred V gene, J gene, and CDR3 amino acid sequence. To compute the percentage overlap between repertoires, the number of shared unique clonotypes was divided by the size of the smaller repertoire. Richness of each repertoire was evaluated using RTK rarefaction, the Chao1 estimator, and Recon v2.1 estimates of unobserved clonotypes. For all TCRbeta clonotypes obtained by the gDNA method from a few donors, generation probabilities were computed with OLGA. The table was pulled from immuneACCESS by TCRdb, which kept in-frame rearrangements only. Such tables lose some clones; where checked, under half of the loss comes from unresolved V genes, and the rest has no known cause. D and trimming were read from the DNA, whereas the V and J calls and clone size are those reported in that table. The sample table contains more than 1,200,000 clones; only one count was recorded for approximately 98.5% of them. The top ten constitute under 0.45% of the sample.

Donors were healthy HIV-negative adults with no recently reported acute infections or vaccinations. Only Caucasian adults living in Nashville, Tennessee, USA were represented among the donors. CD4+ T cells were enriched by magnetic negative selection; naive cells were then positively selected on CD45RA, and the negative fraction formed the memory subset. After blood collection by leukapheresis, PBMCs were isolated using Ficoll-Histopaque density gradient centrifugation and then cryopreserved in the vapor phase of liquid nitrogen. Analytical flow cytometry was used to check the purity and quantity of each magnetically sorted T cell population. Genomic DNA was isolated from each sorted fraction and quantified by UV absorbance on a Nanodrop 2000c.

This TCR derives from a man aged 30 to 39 in good health. Material: naive CD4+ T cells sorted from blood. The intended sense of this specimen's cell subset or site label: CD45RA+ positively selected. The rearrangement combines TRBV9 with TRBJ2-2; the D gene cannot be resolved reliably. The CDR3 here reads CASSVVSIPTGELFF. At the DNA level, the sequence is TGTGCCAGCAGCGTAGTTAGTATACCCACCGGGGAGCTGTTTTTT.